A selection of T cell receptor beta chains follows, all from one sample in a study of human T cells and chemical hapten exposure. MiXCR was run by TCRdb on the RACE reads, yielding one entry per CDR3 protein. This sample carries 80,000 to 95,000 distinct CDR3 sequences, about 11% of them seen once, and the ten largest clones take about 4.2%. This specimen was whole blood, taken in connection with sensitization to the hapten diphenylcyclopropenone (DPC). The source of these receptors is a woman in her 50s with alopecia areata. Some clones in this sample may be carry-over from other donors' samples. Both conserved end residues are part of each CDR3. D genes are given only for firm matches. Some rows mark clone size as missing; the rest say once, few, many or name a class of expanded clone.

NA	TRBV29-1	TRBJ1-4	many	CSVEDLGSREKLFF	TGCAGCGTTGAAGATCTTGGGAGCAGGGAAAAACTGTTTTTT
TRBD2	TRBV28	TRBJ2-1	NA	CASRNSGSSYNEQFF	TGTGCCAGCAGAAATAGCGGGTCCTCCTACAATGAGCAGTTCTTC
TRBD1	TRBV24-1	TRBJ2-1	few	CATSRQGDYNEQFF	TGTGCCACCAGTCGACAGGGAGACTACAATGAGCAGTTCTTC
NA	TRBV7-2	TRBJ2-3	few	CASSRGRADTQYF	TGTGCCAGCAGCCGGGGCAGGGCAGATACGCAGTATTTT
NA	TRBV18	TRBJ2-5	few	CASSPPGLQETQYF	TGTGCCAGCTCACCACCGGGACTGCAAGAGACCCAGTACTTC
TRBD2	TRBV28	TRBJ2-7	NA	CASRPNRRVTSGNF	TGTGCCAGCAGACCCAACCGGCGGGTGACTAGCGGAAACTTC
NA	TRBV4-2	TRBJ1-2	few	CASSQATGSNYGYTF	TGTGCCAGCAGCCAAGCGACAGGTTCTAACTATGGCTACACCTTC
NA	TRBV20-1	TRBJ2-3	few	CSPQRGTSTDTQYF	TGCAGTCCACAAAGAGGAACTAGCACAGATACGCAGTATTTT
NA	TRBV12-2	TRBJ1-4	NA	CASRFLQRINEKLFF	TGTGCAAGTCGCTTCCTACAGAGGATTAATGAAAAACTGTTTTTT
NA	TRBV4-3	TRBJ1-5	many	CASSQGTVHSNQPQHF	TGCGCCAGCAGCCAAGGGACAGTCCATAGCAATCAGCCCCAGCATTTT
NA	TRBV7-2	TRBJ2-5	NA	CASSSNPTLTRSQETQYF	TGTGCCAGCAGCTCAAATCCCACCTTGACCCGGAGCCAAGAGACCCAGTACTTC
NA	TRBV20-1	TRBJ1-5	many	CSARGALTGNQPQHF	TGCAGTGCTAGGGGGGCCCTAACGGGGAATCAGCCCCAGCATTTT
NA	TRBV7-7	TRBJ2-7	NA	CASSLGPGSPYEQYF	TGTGCCAGCAGCTTGGGTCCAGGGTCGCCTTACGAGCAGTACTTC
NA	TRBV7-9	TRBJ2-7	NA	CASSLGRLGRAHEQYF	TGTGCCAGCAGCTTAGGTCGATTGGGCAGGGCCCACGAGCAGTACTTC
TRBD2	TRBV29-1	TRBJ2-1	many	CSVEGLAGGYNEQFF	TGCAGCGTTGAAGGGCTAGCGGGAGGGTACAATGAGCAGTTCTTC
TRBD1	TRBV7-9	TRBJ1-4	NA	CASSPTGVGEKLFF	TGTGCCAGCAGCCCCACAGGGGTGGGTGAAAAACTGTTTTTT